These 23 T cell receptor beta chains were sequenced from one sample in a study of T cell repertoires in cytomegalovirus infection. For these TCRs, the target antigens are not known. TCRdb recomputed calls from the reads with MiXCR, one row per CDR3 protein. The profile shows 550,000 to 700,000 distinct CDR3 sequences, around 40% of them singletons. The sample in question was cultured PBMCs, obtained from culture after CMV antigen stimulation. Receptor source: a human donor in good health (CMV status not recorded). Some clones in this sample may be carry-over from other donors' samples.

This sequence joins TRBV7-2 and TRBJ2-1; D not resolved. V dropped 5 bases and J dropped 0 bases, with 11 bases sitting between them. Germline assignment: CDR1 SGHTA and CDR2 FQGNSA. There are 15 residues in the CDR3. CDR3 sequence reads: CASSVTAYSYNEQFF. DNA of the CDR3: TGTGCCAGCAGCGTGACTGCTTACTCCTACAATGAGCAGTTCTTC. Full variable domain (missing parts from reference TRBV7-2 and TRBJ2-1): GAGVSQSPSNKVTEKGKDVELRCDPISGHTALYWYRQSLGQGLEFLIYFQGNSAPDKSGLPSDRFSAERTGGSVSTLTIQRTQQEDSAVYLCASSVTAYSYNEQFFGPGTRLTVL.

V gene TRBV10-3 combines with J gene TRBJ1-6, with D maybe TRBD1 (5 bases). The V gene's germline CDR1 is ENHRY and CDR2 SYGVKD. Deletions cut 2 bases from V and 9 bases from J, with 11 bases between. CDR3 size: 14 residues. CDR3 sequence: CAISERGAVSPLHF. In nucleotides, the CDR3 is TGTGCCATCAGTGAGAGGGGCGCAGTTTCACCCCTCCACTTT.

CDR3 in DNA: TGTGCCAGCAGCTTGGTCGCAGGCATCTCCTACGAGCAGTACTTC. It is translated as CASSLVAGISYEQYF. The chain recombines TRBV5-6 with TRBJ2-7, with D hard to call. The germline gives CDR1 SGHDT, CDR2 YYEEEE. Trimming pared 0 bases from V and 0 bases from J, leaving 10 bases between. CDR3 length equals 15 residues.

The J gene is TRBJ1-2, the V gene TRBV7-9; 7 nucleotides align to TRBD1. J was trimmed by 10 bases and V by 4 bases; bases with no gene match: 3. CDR1 is SEHNR and CDR2 is FQNEAQ in the germline V gene (reference sequence). There are 11 residues in the CDR3. This chain's CDR3 is CASSSGGYYTF. The CDR3 coding sequence is TGTGCCAGCAGCTCAGGGGGGTACTACACCTTC.

The rearrangement links TRBV28 to TRBJ2-7, with 8 bases fitting TRBD2. The CDR3 covers 13 residues. With 10 bases clipped from V and 1 base from J, the junction kept 6 bases outside the gene matches. Looked up from germline, CDR1 is MDHEN and CDR2 is SYDVKM. As DNA, the CDR3 is TGTGCCACCGGGGGGGGCGGATCCTACGAGCAGTACTTC. Translated, it gives CATGGGGSYEQYF.

This clonotype has only a few counts. The chain uses TRBV7-2 and TRBJ2-7; 7 nucleotides agree with TRBD1. The CDR3 is 15 amino acids. Looked up from germline, CDR1 is SGHTA and CDR2 is FQGNSA. The junction had 7 bases not matched to a gene; V was cut back by 4 bases and J by 1 base. Written as DNA, the CDR3 is TGTGCCAGCAGCTATCGGACAGGTTCGTCCTACGAGCAGTACTTC. It yields the protein CASSYRTGSSYEQYF. The full variable domain, its missing parts supplied by reference TRBV7-2 and TRBJ2-7, is GAGVSQSPSNKVTEKGKDVELRCDPISGHTALYWYRQSLGQGLEFLIYFQGNSAPDKSGLPSDRFSAERTGGSVSTLTIQRTQQEDSAVYLCASSYRTGSSYEQYFGPGTRLTVT.

J is TRBJ1-2 and V is TRBV7-9; no reliable D call. This CDR3 contains 12 residues. V gave up 5 bases and J gave up 8 bases, with 12 bases separating them. The germline gives CDR1 SEHNR, CDR2 FQNEAQ (reference sequence). The CDR3 DNA reads as TGTGCCAGCAGCCCACACGTGAGGGGCTACACCTTC. Translating gives CASSPHVRGYTF.

This clonotype has ten or more counts. J is TRBJ1-4 and V is TRBV2; the D is unclear. V lost 5 bases and J 0 bases, leaving 13 bases between the germline ends. Germline assignment: CDR1 SNHLY and CDR2 FYNNEI. This CDR3 is built from 16 residues. CDR3 in DNA: TGTGCCAGCAGTCAACAGCGATTACCAACTAATGAAAAACTGTTTTTT. Amino acid sequence: CASSQQRLPTNEKLFF.

This clonotype appeared a few times. The rearrangement uses TRBV7-2 and TRBJ2-5; 8 nucleotides align to TRBD2. Trimming removed 6 bases from V and 7 bases from J; junction bases left unmatched: 10. The CDR3 spans 14 residues. The germline CDR1 and CDR2 sequences are SGHTA and FQGNSA. This CDR3 reads CASRAAGAPGTQYF. DNA for the CDR3: TGTGCCAGCAGGGCAGCGGGAGCCCCGGGGACCCAGTACTTC.

V usage is TRBV18 and J usage is TRBJ2-3; 7 bases align to TRBD2. The CDR3 has 15 residues. CDR1 is KGHSH, CDR2 LQKENI, per germline. Trimming cost V 2 bases and J 4 bases; bases outside gene matches: 6. CDR3 sequence (DNA): TGTGCCAGCTCACCAAGGCGGGGGACCGCAGATACGCAGTATTTT. It encodes CASSPRRGTADTQYF.

V gene TRBV18 combines with J gene TRBJ2-5; TRBD1 might be the D (5 bases). The length of the CDR3 is 15 residues. Trimming left V 2 bases short and J 5 bases short, with 15 bases between. Germline values: CDR1 KGHSH, CDR2 LQKENI. DNA of the CDR3: TGTGCCAGCTCACCAGCCGGACACCGGTCGGAGACCCAGTACTTC. This gives the protein CASSPAGHRSETQYF.

This clonotype was picked up a small number of times. The chain carries TRBV7-8 and TRBJ2-7; D possibly corresponds to TRBD1 (6 bases). Trimming removed 6 bases at V and 1 base at J, with 13 bases between. CDR3 length equals 14 residues. Germline V CDR1 and CDR2: SGHVS, FQNEAQ. CDR3 sequence: CASRFRDTSYEQYF. The CDR3 DNA reads TGTGCCAGCAGATTCCGGGACACTTCCTACGAGCAGTACTTC.

The chain has TRBV20-1 and TRBJ1-1; a possible D gene is TRBD1 (6 bases). CDR1 is DFQATT, CDR2 SNEGSKA, per germline (reference sequence). This CDR3 region has 14 residues. Trimming left V 0 bases short and J 5 bases short, with 13 bases between. For the CDR3, the DNA is TGCAGTGCTAGAGATTGGGCCCAGGGGACTGAAGCTTTCTTT. It encodes CSARDWAQGTEAFF.

There are many counts of this clonotype. The chain carries TRBV7-2 and TRBJ2-1; D unclear. In germline, CDR1 is SGHTA, CDR2 FQGNSA. This CDR3 is built from 11 residues. V was trimmed by 5 bases and J by 9 bases, leaving 8 bases between them. CDR3 protein: CASSPVSEQFF. The CDR3 DNA reads as TGTGCCAGCAGCCCGGTGAGTGAGCAGTTCTTC.

This clonotype was found many times. The rearrangement uses TRBV7-8 and TRBJ2-3; a weak D match, TRBD2 (6 bases). Trimming shortened V by 10 bases and J by 4 bases, and 24 bases separated the two germline ends. Germline loops: CDR1 SGHVS, CDR2 FQNEAQ. The CDR3 length is 16 residues. The CDR3 protein is CATTQRAWKVPDTQYF. The CDR3 DNA reads as TGTGCCACCACGCAGCGGGCCTGGAAGGTCCCAGATACGCAGTATTTT.

Only a few counts were recorded for this clonotype. J is TRBJ1-4 and V is TRBV3-1, with 7 bases matching TRBD1. Germline CDR1 and CDR2: LGHDT and YNNKEL (reference sequence). The CDR3 runs to 13 residues. V was clipped by 9 bases and J by 8 bases; unmatched bases: 9. The CDR3 spells CASGQVGVEKLFF. In DNA, the CDR3 is TGTGCCAGTGGACAGGTTGGTGTCGAAAAACTGTTTTTT.

This chain uses TRBV7-2 with TRBJ2-7, with TRBD2 matching 10 bases. The V segment lost 0 bases and the J segment 4 bases; nucleotides outside the gene matches: 3. Germline V gene lookup returns CDR1 SGHTA and CDR2 FQGNSA. This CDR3 region has 15 residues. The CDR3 sequence: CASSLALAGLYEQYF. The CDR3 bases are TGTGCCAGCAGCTTAGCACTAGCGGGACTGTACGAGCAGTACTTC.

Only a few counts were recorded for this clonotype. The chain couples TRBV27 to TRBJ2-1; tentative D call: TRBD1 (6 bases). The CDR3 is 15 residues long. CDR1 and CDR2 (germline): MNHEY, SMNVEV (reference sequence). Trimming stripped 5 bases from V and 3 bases from J, with 14 bases between. CDR3 sequence: CASSPPGQNYNEQFF. In nucleotides, the CDR3 is TGTGCCAGCAGTCCTCCGGGACAAAACTACAATGAGCAGTTCTTC.

This clonotype showed up just a few times. The chain uses TRBV5-6 and TRBJ1-3; D not resolved. The CDR3 has 14 residues. Germline values: CDR1 SGHDT, CDR2 YYEEEE. Trimming pared 1 base from V and 0 bases from J, leaving 5 bases between. CDR3 coding DNA: TGTGCCAGCAGCTTGTCCCTCTCTGGAAACACCATATATTTT. It codes for CASSLSLSGNTIYF.

The genes are TRBV7-3 and TRBJ2-7, with unresolved D. V was trimmed by 5 bases and J by 6 bases, leaving 14 bases between them. This CDR3 has 13 residues. Germline lookup yields CDR1 SGHTA and CDR2 FQGTGA. CDR3 residues: CASSQPRAIEQYF. The CDR3 bases are TGTGCCAGCAGCCAACCACGGGCCATCGAGCAGTACTTC.

A few counts support this clonotype. The V and J genes are TRBV20-1 and TRBJ2-1; a weak D match, TRBD2 (6 bases). The ends were cut back, 6 bases at V and 4 bases at J, with 16 bases in the middle. From germline, CDR1 is DFQATT and CDR2 SNEGSKA (reference sequence). The CDR3 covers 14 residues. CDR3 protein: CSAGGSREYNEQFF. Here the CDR3 DNA reads TGCAGTGCCGGAGGGTCCCGCGAATACAATGAGCAGTTCTTC.

The count of this clonotype is one. This chain uses TRBV30 with TRBJ2-7, with D unclear. V dropped 0 bases and J dropped 2 bases, with 11 bases sitting between them. Germline V gene sequence: CDR1 GTSNPN, CDR2 SVGIG (reference sequence). The CDR3 totals 14 residues. The CDR3 region has the DNA TGTGCCTGGAGTGTTAGGCAAACCGCCTACGAGCAGTACTTC. Its translation: CAWSVRQTAYEQYF.

This chain links TRBV5-6 with TRBJ1-6; 9 bases align to TRBD1. Germline CDR1 is SGHDT and CDR2 is YYEEEE. V shed 4 bases, J shed 8 bases, and the junction held 7 bases outside the gene matches. This CDR3 has 15 residues. CDR3 bases: TGTGCCAGCAGCCCCGGACAGGGGCAGTATTCACCCCTCCACTTT. Its protein is CASSPGQGQYSPLHF.